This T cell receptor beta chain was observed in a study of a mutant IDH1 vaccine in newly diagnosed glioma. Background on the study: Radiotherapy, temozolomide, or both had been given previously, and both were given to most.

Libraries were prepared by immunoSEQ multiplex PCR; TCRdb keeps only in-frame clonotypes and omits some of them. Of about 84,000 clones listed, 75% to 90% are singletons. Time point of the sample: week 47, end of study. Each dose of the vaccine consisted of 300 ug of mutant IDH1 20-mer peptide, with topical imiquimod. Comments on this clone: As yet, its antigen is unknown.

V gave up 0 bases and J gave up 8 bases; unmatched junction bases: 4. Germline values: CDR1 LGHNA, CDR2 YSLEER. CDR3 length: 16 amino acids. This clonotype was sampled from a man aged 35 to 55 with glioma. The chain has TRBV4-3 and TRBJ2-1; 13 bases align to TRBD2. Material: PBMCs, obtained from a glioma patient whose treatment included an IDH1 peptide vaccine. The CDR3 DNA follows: TGCGCCAGCAGCCAAGATCGACTAGCGGGGGGCTATGAGCAGTTCTTC. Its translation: CASSQDRLAGGYEQFF.